The sequence of this TCR beta chain was determined in a study of T cell responses to AZD1222 COVID-19 vaccine. The CDR3 spans 15 residues. V dropped 5 bases and J dropped 6; count of bases not matched to a gene: 11. Germline V lookup: CDR1 SGHNT, CDR2 YYREEE (reference sequence). Using immunoSEQ multiplex PCR, the repertoire was profiled, and TCRdb retains in-frame clones only, with some absent. The table lists around 120,000 clones, just over 85% of them singletons, with roughly 20% in the top ten. The chain employs TRBV5-4 and TRBJ2-3, with 8 bases lining up with TRBD2. This sequence was found in an adult in good health. The specimen was peripheral blood, collected on day 0 of MenACWY control vaccination. CDR3 residues: CASSLAGTRRDTQYF. The CDR3 bases are TGTGCCAGCAGTCTTGCCGGGACTAGAAGGGATACGCAGTATTTT.